The 16 T cell receptor beta chains in this list originate from one sample, sequenced in a study of cytomegalovirus exposure and HLA in healthy donors. Both 60 Vbeta primers and 13 Jbeta primers went into the PCR. Produced via immunoSEQ multiplex PCR; TCRdb's table is partial and in-frame only. Counted here are around 97,000 clones, under 85% occurring once; the ten biggest clones make up over 4%. Sequencing used PBMCs. The origin of the receptors is a man between 50 and 59 years old in good health and CMV-seropositive.

This clone was seen more than once but under ten times. This rearrangement joins TRBV5-8 to TRBJ2-6; the match to TRBD1 covers 7 bases. This CDR3 contains 17 residues. CDR1 and CDR2 (germline): SGHTS, YDEGEE. With 9 bases clipped from V and 0 bases from J, the junction kept 12 bases outside the gene matches. The CDR3 here is CATERTGAHSGANVLTF. CDR3 DNA sequence: TGTGCCACCGAAAGAACAGGGGCCCACTCTGGGGCCAACGTCCTGACTTTC. Together with reference TRBV5-8 and TRBJ2-6, the CDR3 gives the full variable domain: EAGVTQSPTHLIKTRGQQATLRCSPISGHTSVYWYQQALGLGLQFLLWYDEGEERNRGNFPPRFSGRQFPNYSSELNVNALELEDSALYLCATERTGAHSGANVLTFGAGSRLTVL.

V is TRBV30 and J is TRBJ1-5; unclear D gene. Per germline, CDR1 GTSNPN and CDR2 SVGIG (reference sequence). This CDR3 has 13 amino acids. V was clipped by 2 bases and J by 1 base, with 6 bases between them. CDR3 amino acids: CAWSQSSNQPQHF. The CDR3 coding sequence is TGTGCCTGGAGTCAGTCGAGCAATCAGCCCCAGCATTTT.

This clone was recorded only once. The chain links TRBV4-2 to TRBJ1-5; D ambiguous. This CDR3 spans 16 amino acids. In germline, CDR1 is LGHNA, CDR2 YNFKEQ. Trimming shortened V by 0 bases and J by 6 bases, and 15 bases separated the two germline ends. DNA for the CDR3: TGTGCCAGCAGCCAAGAACAGCGGACCCTGGGTCAGCCCCAGCATTTT. It translates to CASSQEQRTLGQPQHF.

This clone has a handful of counts. V gene TRBV11-3 combines with J gene TRBJ2-5, with 10 bases fitting TRBD1. The CDR3 length is 15 residues. V was clipped by 5 bases and J by 5 bases; unmatched bases: 8. Germline V gene data show CDR1 as SGHNT and CDR2 as YENEEA. The CDR3 sequence: CASSEGQGDGETQYF. Written as DNA, the CDR3 is TGTGCCAGCAGCGAAGGACAGGGGGATGGGGAGACCCAGTACTTC.

V gene TRBV11-1 combines with J gene TRBJ1-1; the D is unclear. Germline loops: CDR1 SGHAT, CDR2 FQDESV (reference sequence). V was clipped by 4 bases and J by 1 base, with 7 bases between them. The CDR3 runs 13 residues. The CDR3: CASSSTWNTEAFF. The CDR3 bases are TGTGCCAGCAGCTCGACATGGAACACTGAAGCTTTCTTT.

DNA for the CDR3: TGTGCCAGCCTGGGTGGAGACAGACTCTATGGCTACACCTTC. Translated: CASLGGDRLYGYTF. The chain links TRBV28 to TRBJ1-2; D may be TRBD1 (5 bases). V shed 8 bases and J shed 4 bases, with 17 bases lying between them. Germline V lookup: CDR1 MDHEN, CDR2 SYDVKM. This CDR3 region has 14 residues.

J is TRBJ2-3 and V is TRBV5-4, with a tentative D call TRBD1 (5 bases). The CDR3 runs to 14 residues. Germline values: CDR1 SGHNT, CDR2 YYREEE (reference sequence). V shed 5 bases and J shed 2 bases, with 12 bases lying between them. The chain's CDR3 is CASRSGISTDTQYF. CDR3 DNA sequence: TGTGCCAGCAGATCAGGGATTTCCACAGATACGCAGTATTTT.

This sequence joins TRBV9 and TRBJ2-1; D is unclear. This CDR3 comprises 13 residues. CDR1 is SGDLS, CDR2 YYNGEE, per germline. V gave up 4 bases and J gave up 13 bases, with 18 bases separating them. CDR3 region: CASSPPPGSSQFF. CDR3 DNA: TGTGCCAGCAGCCCCCCTCCCGGTTCCTCTCAGTTCTTC.

This chain links TRBV15 with TRBJ2-1; possible D gene TRBD2, 6 bases. CDR1 and CDR2 (germline): LNHNV, YYDKDF (reference sequence). The length of the CDR3 is 15 residues. The V and J ends lost 5 bases and 0 bases respectively, with 11 bases between them. The DNA of the CDR3 is TGTGCCACCAGCCTGGGGGGTAGCTCCTACAATGAGCAGTTCTTC. It yields the protein CATSLGGSSYNEQFF.

The V call is TRBV28, the J call TRBJ1-3; D gene unclear. The CDR3 has 13 amino acids. V lost 2 bases and J lost 8, with 10 bases in between. CDR1 is MDHEN and CDR2 is SYDVKM in the germline V gene. The CDR3 DNA follows: TGTGCCAGCAGTTTAAATGGGCCGGACACCATATATTTT. Translated, it gives CASSLNGPDTIYF.

The chain has TRBV5-1 and TRBJ1-6, with TRBD1 as a possible D gene (6 bases). Germline loops: CDR1 SGHRS, CDR2 YFSETQ. The CDR3 totals 14 residues. V gave up 3 bases and J gave up 8 bases, with 12 bases separating them. In DNA, the CDR3 is TGCGCCAGCAGCTCATTTGAGGGGGATTCACCCCTCCACTTT. It is translated as CASSSFEGDSPLHF.

The chain recombines TRBV19 with TRBJ2-7; 7 nucleotides align to TRBD2. V lost 4 bases, J lost 2 bases, and 17 bases stayed unmatched. The CDR3 runs to 18 residues. Germline CDR1 is LNHDA and CDR2 is SQIVND (reference sequence). The CDR3 is CASSTTFLARGSPYEQYF. The CDR3 nucleotides are TGTGCCAGTAGTACTACATTCCTAGCACGCGGGAGCCCCTACGAGCAGTACTTC.

This clone has more than one count but fewer than ten. This rearrangement joins TRBV2 to TRBJ2-3, with no clear D. The germline V gene encodes CDR1 SNHLY and CDR2 FYNNEI. V lost 4 bases to trimming and J lost 6 bases, with 5 bases between them. The CDR3 runs to 11 residues. The CDR3 reads CASSGLDTQYF. The DNA of the CDR3 is TGTGCCAGCAGTGGACTGGATACGCAGTATTTT.

The J gene is TRBJ2-1, the V gene TRBV27; TRBD2 aligns across 13 bases. The V and J ends lost 4 bases and 6 bases, in that order; junction bases with no gene match: 18. The CDR3 sequence is 20 residues long. From germline, CDR1 is MNHEY and CDR2 SMNVEV (reference sequence). The CDR3 here is CASSSPPRTSGRYICNEQFF. The CDR3, as DNA: TGTGCCAGCAGTTCCCCCCCCCGGACTAGCGGGAGATATATCTGCAATGAGCAGTTCTTC.

This chain links TRBV25-1 with TRBJ2-5, with 12 bases aligning to TRBD2. V shed 4 bases, J shed 4 bases, and the junction held 7 bases outside the gene matches. This CDR3 has 16 residues. Germline loops: CDR1 MGHDK, CDR2 SYGVNS. CDR3 DNA: TGTGCCAGCAGTGGGCGGACTAGCGGGATTGGAGAGACCCAGTACTTC. Translated, it gives CASSGRTSGIGETQYF.

The rearrangement links TRBV2 to TRBJ2-5; TRBD2 matches at 8 bases. Germline loops: CDR1 SNHLY, CDR2 FYNNEI. This CDR3 region has 13 residues. The junction had 2 bases not matched to a gene; V was cut back by 7 bases and J by 1 base. The DNA of the CDR3 is TGTGCCAGCAAGCGGGAGCGCCAAGAGACCCAGTACTTC. Its protein is CASKRERQETQYF.